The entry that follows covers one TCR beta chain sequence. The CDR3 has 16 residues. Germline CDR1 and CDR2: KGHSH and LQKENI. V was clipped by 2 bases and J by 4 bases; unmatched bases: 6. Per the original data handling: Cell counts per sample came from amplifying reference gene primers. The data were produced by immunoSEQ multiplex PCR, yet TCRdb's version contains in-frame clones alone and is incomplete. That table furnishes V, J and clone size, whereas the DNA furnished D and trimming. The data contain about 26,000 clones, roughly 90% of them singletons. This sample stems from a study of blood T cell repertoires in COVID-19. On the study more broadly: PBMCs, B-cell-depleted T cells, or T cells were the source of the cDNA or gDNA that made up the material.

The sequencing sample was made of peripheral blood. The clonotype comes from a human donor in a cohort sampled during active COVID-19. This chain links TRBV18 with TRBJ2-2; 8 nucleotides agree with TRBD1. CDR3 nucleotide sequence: TGTGCCAGCTCACCAGCCGGGACAGGTTCCACCGGGGAGCTGTTTTTT. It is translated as CASSPAGTGSTGELFF.